This paragraph reports one T cell receptor beta chain. Its antigen remains unidentified. This sample is part of a study of beta chain features in type 1 diabetes. The study, taken as a whole, reports: Still unanswered here is whether HLA type influences TCRB rearrangement. Reduced insertions and increased deletions marked VDJ junctions in type 1 diabetes patients. Shortening that was moderate but significant affected the TCRB CDR3s of Type 1 diabetes patients in all four CD4+ subsets. Within patients, naive, central memory and Treg TCRB repertoires seemed more similar than within healthy donors.

Every bit of the isolated RNA underwent reverse transcription, so sequencing read expressed TCRB transcripts. Data came from immunoSEQ multiplex PCR; TCRdb stores just in-frame clones and leaves some out. The sample contains some 410,000 clones, 9.5% to 12% of which appear only once. The CDR3 spans 18 residues. Unmatched junction bases numbered 10, after V lost 0 bases and J lost 2 bases. The chain has TRBV23-1 and TRBJ2-5; 9 nucleotides align to TRBD1. TRBV23-1 is designated an ORF whose function remains uncertain. The receptor comes from a woman under 30 in good health. The sample comprised naive CD4+ T cells from blood. The CDR3 is CASSQSVGQGRWQETQYF. The CDR3 nucleotides are TGCGCCAGCAGTCAATCGGTGGGACAGGGACGGTGGCAAGAGACCCAGTACTTC.